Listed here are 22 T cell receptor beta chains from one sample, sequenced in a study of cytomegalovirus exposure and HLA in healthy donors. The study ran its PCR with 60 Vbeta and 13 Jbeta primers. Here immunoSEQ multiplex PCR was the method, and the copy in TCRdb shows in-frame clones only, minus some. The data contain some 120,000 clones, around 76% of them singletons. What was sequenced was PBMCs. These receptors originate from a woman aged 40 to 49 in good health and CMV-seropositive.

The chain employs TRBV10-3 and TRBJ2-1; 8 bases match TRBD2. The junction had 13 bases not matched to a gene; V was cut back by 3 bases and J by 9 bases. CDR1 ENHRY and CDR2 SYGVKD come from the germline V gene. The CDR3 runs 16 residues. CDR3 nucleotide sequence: TGTGCCATCAGTGATAGTCGGGGGGGCTCTGGGTTTGAGCAGTTCTTC. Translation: CAISDSRGGSGFEQFF.

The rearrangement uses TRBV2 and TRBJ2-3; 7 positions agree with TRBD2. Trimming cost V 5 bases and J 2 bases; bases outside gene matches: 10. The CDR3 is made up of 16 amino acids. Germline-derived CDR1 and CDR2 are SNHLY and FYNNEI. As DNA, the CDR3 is TGTGCCAGCAGTCCCGGGGGAGCGGGGAACACAGATACGCAGTATTTT. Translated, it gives CASSPGGAGNTDTQYF. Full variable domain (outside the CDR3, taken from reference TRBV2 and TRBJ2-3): EPEVTQTPSHQVTQMGQEVILRCVPISNHLYFYWYRQILGQKVEFLVSFYNNEISEKSEIFDDQFSVERPDGSNFTLKIRSTKLEDSAMYFCASSPGGAGNTDTQYFGPGTRLTVL.

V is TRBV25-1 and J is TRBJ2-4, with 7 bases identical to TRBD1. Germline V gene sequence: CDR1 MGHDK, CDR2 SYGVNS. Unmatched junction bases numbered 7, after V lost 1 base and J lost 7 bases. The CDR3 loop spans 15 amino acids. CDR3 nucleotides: TGTGCCAGCAGTGAATTAACCGGACAGGCCAACATTCAGTACTTC. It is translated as CASSELTGQANIQYF.

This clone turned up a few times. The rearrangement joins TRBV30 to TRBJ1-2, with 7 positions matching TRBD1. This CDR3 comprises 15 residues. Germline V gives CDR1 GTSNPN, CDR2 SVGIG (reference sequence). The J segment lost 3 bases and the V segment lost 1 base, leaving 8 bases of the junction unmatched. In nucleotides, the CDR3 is TGTGCCTGGAGTGGAGCCTCCGGGACAGACTATGGCTACACCTTC. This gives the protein CAWSGASGTDYGYTF. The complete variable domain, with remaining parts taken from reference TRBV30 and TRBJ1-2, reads SQTIHQWPATLVQPVGSPLSLECTVEGTSNPNLYWYRQAAGRGLQLLFYSVGIGQISSEVPQNLSASRPQDRQFILSSKKLLLSDSGFYLCAWSGASGTDYGYTFGSGTRLTVV.

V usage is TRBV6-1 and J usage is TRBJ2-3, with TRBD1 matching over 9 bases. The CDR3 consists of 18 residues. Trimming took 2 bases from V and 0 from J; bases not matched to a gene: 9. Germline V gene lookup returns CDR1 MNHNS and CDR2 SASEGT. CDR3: CASSESPTGGFSTDTQYF. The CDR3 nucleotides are TGTGCCAGCAGTGAAAGTCCCACAGGGGGCTTTAGCACAGATACGCAGTATTTT.

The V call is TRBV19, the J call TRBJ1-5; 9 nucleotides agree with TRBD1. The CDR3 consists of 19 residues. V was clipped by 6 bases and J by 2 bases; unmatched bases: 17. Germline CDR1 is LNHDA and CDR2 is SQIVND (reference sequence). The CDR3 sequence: CASSKPTGQGSGGNQPQHF. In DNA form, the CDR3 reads TGTGCCAGTAGCAAACCCACGGGACAGGGATCGGGTGGCAATCAGCCCCAGCATTTT.

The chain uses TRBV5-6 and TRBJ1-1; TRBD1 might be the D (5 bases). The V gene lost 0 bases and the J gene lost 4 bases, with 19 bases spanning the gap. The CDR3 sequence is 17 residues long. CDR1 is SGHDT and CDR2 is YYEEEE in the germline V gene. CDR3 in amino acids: CASSLAGSRSKGTEAFF. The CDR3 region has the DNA TGTGCCAGCAGCTTGGCAGGGTCTAGATCTAAAGGCACTGAAGCTTTCTTT.

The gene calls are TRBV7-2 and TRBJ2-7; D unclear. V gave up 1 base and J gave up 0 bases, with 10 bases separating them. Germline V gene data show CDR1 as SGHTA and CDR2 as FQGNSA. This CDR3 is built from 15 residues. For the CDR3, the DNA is TGTGCCAGCAGCTTAGATCCAGGCTACTCCTACGAGCAGTACTTC. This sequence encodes CASSLDPGYSYEQYF.

The CDR3 nucleotides are TGCAGCGTTGAATCTGGGGGCACAGGTGGCTACACCTTC. This sequence encodes CSVESGGTGGYTF. The rearrangement uses TRBV29-1 and TRBJ1-2, with D maybe TRBD1 (6 bases). CDR3 length: 13 amino acids. The ends were cut back, 2 bases at V and 7 bases at J, with 14 bases in the middle. Germline CDR1 and CDR2: SQVTM and ANQGSEA. The full variable domain, in which reference TRBV29-1 and TRBJ1-2 provide the parts outside the CDR3, is SAVISQKPSRDICQRGTSLTIQCQVDSQVTMMFWYRQQPGQSLTLIATANQGSEATYESGFVIDKFPISRPNLTFSTLTVSNMSPEDSSIYLCSVESGGTGGYTFGSGTRLTVV.

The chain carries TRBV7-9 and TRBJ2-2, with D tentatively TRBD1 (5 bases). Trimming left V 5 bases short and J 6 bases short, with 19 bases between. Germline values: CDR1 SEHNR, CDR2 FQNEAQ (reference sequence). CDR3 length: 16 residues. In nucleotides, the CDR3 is TGTGCCAGCAGCCCAATCAGGGTTGACCGCGCCGGGGAGCTGTTTTTT. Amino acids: CASSPIRVDRAGELFF.

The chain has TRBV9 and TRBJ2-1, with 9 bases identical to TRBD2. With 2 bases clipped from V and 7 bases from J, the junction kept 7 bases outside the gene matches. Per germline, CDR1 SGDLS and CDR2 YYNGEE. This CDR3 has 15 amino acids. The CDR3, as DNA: TGTGCCAGCAGCGTGGGCGGGGGGGCCCAGAATGAGCAGTTCTTC. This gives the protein CASSVGGGAQNEQFF.

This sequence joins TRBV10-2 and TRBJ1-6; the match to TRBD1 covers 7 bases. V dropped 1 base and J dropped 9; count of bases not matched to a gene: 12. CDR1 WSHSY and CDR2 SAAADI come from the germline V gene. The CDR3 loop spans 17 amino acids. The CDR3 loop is CASSEFDREVRSSPLHF. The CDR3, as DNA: TGCGCCAGCAGTGAGTTCGACAGGGAGGTTCGTTCTTCACCCCTCCACTTT.

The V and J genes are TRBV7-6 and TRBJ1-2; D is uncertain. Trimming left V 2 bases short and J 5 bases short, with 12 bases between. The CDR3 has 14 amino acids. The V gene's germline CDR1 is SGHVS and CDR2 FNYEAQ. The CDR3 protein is CASSLLAGGYGYTF. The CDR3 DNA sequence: TGTGCCAGCAGCTTATTAGCCGGAGGTTATGGCTACACCTTC.

The CDR3 DNA reads TGTGCCTGGAGTGAGCGGGGAAGGAGCACTGAAGCTTTCTTT. Amino acid sequence: CAWSERGRSTEAFF. The V gene is TRBV30, the J gene TRBJ1-1, with D unresolved. V lost 1 base and J lost 4, with 13 bases in between. Looked up from germline, CDR1 is GTSNPN and CDR2 is SVGIG (reference sequence). This CDR3 has 14 residues.

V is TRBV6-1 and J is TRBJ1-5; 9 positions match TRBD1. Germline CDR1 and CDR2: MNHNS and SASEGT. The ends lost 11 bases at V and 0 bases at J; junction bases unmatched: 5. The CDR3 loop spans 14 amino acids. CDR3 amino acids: CAGDRVHSNQPQHF. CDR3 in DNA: TGTGCCGGGGACAGGGTACATAGCAATCAGCCCCAGCATTTT.

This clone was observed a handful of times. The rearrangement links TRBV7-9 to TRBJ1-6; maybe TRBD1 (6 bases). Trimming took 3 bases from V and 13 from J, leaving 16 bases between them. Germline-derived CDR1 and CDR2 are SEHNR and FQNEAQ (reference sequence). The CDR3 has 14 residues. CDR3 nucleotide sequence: TGTGCCAGCAGCTTGGACAGCGGGAGCTTCCCCCTCCACTTT. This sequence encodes CASSLDSGSFPLHF. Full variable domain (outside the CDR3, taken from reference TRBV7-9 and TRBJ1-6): DTGVSQNPRHKITKRGQNVTFRCDPISEHNRLYWYRQTLGQGPEFLTYFQNEAQLEKSRLLSDRFSAERPKGSFSTLEIQRTEQGDSAMYLCASSLDSGSFPLHFGNGTRLTVT.

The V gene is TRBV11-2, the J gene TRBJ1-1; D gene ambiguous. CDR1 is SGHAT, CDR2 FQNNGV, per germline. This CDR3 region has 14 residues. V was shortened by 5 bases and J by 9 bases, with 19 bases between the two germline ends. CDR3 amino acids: CASSLLQPPRKAFF. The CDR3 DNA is TGTGCCAGCAGCCTACTACAACCGCCCCGGAAAGCTTTCTTT.

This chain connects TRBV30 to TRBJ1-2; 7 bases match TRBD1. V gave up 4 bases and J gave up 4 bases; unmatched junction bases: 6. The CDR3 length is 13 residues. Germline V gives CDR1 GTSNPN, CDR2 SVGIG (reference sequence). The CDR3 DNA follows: TGTGCCTGGAATCTAGGGACAGTCTATGGCTACACCTTC. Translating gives CAWNLGTVYGYTF.

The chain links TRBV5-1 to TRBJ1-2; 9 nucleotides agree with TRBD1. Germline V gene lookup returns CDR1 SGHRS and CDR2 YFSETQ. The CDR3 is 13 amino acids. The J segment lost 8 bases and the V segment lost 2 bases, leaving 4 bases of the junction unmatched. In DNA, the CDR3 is TGCGCCAGCAGCTTACAGGGGGCGGGAGGCTACACCTTC. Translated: CASSLQGAGGYTF. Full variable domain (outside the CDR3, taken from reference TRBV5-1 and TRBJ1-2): KAGVTQTPRYLIKTRGQQVTLSCSPISGHRSVSWYQQTPGQGLQFLFEYFSETQRNKGNFPGRFSGRQFSNSRSEMNVSTLELGDSALYLCASSLQGAGGYTFGSGTRLTVV.

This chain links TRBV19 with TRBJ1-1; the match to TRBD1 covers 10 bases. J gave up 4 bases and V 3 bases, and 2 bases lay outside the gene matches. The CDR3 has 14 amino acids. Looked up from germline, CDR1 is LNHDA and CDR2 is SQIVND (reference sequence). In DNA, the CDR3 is TGTGCCAGTAGTATCAGGACAGGGGGCACTGAAGCTTTCTTT. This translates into CASSIRTGGTEAFF.

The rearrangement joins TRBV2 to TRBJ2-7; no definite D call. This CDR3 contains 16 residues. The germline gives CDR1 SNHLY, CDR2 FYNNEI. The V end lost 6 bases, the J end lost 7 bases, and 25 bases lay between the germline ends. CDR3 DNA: TGTGCCAGCAGATCACCTAACCTAGACTGGTCCCTTGAGCAGTACTTC. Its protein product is CASRSPNLDWSLEQYF.

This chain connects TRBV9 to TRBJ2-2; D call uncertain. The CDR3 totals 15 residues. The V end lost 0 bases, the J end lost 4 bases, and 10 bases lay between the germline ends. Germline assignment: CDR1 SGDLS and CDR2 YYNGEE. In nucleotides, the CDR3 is TGTGCCAGCAGCGTAGCCGTCGTCTTCACCGGGGAGCTGTTTTTT. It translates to CASSVAVVFTGELFF.